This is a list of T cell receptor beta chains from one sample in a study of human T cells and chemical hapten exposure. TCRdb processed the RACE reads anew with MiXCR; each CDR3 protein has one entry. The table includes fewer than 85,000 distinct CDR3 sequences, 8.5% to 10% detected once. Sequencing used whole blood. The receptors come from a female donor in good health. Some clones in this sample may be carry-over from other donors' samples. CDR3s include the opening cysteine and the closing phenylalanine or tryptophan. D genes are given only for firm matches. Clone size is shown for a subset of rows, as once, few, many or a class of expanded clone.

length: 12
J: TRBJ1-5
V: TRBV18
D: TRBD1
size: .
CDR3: CASSQGVGPQHF
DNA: TGTGCCAGCTCCCAGGGGGTGGGGCCCCAGCATTTT

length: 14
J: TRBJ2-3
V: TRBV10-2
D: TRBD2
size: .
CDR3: CASTWTRSTDTQYF
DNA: TGCGCCAGCACTTGGACTAGGTCGACAGATACGCAGTATTTT

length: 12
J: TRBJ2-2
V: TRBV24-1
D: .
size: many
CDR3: CATEQNTGELFF
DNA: TGTGCCACCGAGCAGAACACCGGGGAGCTGTTTTTT

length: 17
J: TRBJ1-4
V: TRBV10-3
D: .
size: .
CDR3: CAISESEDDATNEKLFF
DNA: TGTGCCATCAGTGAGTCGGAGGATGATGCAACTAATGAAAAACTGTTTTTT

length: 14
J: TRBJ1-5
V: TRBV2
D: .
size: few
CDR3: CASSGELGNQPQHF
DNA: TGTGCCAGCAGTGGAGAGCTTGGCAATCAGCCCCAGCATTTT

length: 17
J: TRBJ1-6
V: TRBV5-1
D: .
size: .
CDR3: CASSLDGGGLSNSPLHF
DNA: TGCGCCAGCAGCTTGGACGGGGGGGGTTTAAGCAATTCACCCCTCCACTTT

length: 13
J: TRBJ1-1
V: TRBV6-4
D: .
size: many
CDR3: CASPYATNTEAFF
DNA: TGTGCCAGCCCGTACGCCACGAACACTGAAGCTTTCTTT

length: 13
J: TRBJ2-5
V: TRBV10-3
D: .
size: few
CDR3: CAISPTGPETQYF
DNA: TGTGCCATCAGTCCGACAGGTCCGGAGACCCAGTACTTC

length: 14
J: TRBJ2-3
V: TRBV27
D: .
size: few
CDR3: CASSFNRGTDTQYF
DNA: TGTGCCAGCAGCTTTAATCGCGGCACAGATACGCAGTATTTT

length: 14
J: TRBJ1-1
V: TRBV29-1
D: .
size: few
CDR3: CSVVRAGLNTEAFF
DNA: TGCAGCGTTGTTAGGGCCGGCCTAAACACTGAAGCTTTCTTT

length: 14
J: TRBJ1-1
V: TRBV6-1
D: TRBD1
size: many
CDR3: CASSEQGTETEAFF
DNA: TGTGCCAGCAGTGAACAGGGGACAGAAACTGAAGCTTTCTTT

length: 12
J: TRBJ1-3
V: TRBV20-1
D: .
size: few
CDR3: CSAPARGNTIYF
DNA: TGCAGTGCCCCGGCCCGTGGAAACACCATATATTTT

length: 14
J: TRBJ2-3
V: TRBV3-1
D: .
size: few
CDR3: CASSQFWVEDTQYF
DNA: TGTGCCAGCAGCCAGTTTTGGGTGGAAGATACGCAGTATTTT

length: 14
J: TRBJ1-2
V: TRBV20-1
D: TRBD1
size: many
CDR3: CSASGDREFYGYTF
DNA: TGCAGTGCTAGTGGGGACAGGGAATTTTATGGCTACACCTTC

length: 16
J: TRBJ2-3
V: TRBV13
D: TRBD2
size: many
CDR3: CASSLRASGDTDTQYF
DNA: TGTGCCAGCAGCTTAAGGGCTAGCGGGGATACAGATACGCAGTATTTT

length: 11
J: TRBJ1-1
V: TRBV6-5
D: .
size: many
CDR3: CASIRGTEAFF
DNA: TGTGCCAGCATCAGGGGAACTGAAGCTTTCTTT

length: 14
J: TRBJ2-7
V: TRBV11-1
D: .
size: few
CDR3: CASSLAYPGVEQYF
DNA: TGTGCCAGCAGCTTAGCGTATCCGGGGGTCGAGCAGTACTTC

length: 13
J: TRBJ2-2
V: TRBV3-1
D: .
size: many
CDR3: CASSAPRTWELFF
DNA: TGTGCCAGCAGCGCGCCTAGGACCTGGGAGCTGTTTTTT

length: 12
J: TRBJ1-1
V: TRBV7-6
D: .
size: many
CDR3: CASSPDGGMAFF
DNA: TGTGCCAGCAGCCCGGATGGAGGGATGGCTTTCTTT

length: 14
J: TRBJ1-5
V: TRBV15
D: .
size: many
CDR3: CATSRGGGNQPQHF
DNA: TGTGCCACCAGCAGAGGGGGAGGCAATCAGCCCCAGCATTTT

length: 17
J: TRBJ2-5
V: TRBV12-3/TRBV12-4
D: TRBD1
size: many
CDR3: CASSSPRTGVLGETQYF
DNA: TGTGCCAGCAGTTCCCCCCGGACAGGGGTCCTCGGGGAGACCCAGTACTTC

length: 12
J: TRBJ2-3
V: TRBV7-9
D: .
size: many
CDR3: CASSYSTDTQYF
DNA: TGTGCCAGCAGCTACAGCACAGATACGCAGTATTTT

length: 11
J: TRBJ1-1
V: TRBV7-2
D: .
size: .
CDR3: CASTVRHQAFF
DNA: TGTGCCAGCACCGTACGGCATCAAGCTTTCTTT

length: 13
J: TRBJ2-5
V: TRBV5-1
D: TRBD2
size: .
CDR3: CASTGLALETQYF
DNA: TGCGCCAGCACCGGACTAGCACTAGAGACCCAGTACTTC

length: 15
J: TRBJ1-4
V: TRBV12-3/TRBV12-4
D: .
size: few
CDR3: CASSPGTLRNEKLFF
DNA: TGTGCCAGCAGTCCCGGAACCCTGCGTAATGAAAAACTGTTTTTT

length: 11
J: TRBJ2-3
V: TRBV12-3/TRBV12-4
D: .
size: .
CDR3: CASSWSYTQYF
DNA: TGTGCCAGCAGTTGGTCTTATACGCAGTATTTT

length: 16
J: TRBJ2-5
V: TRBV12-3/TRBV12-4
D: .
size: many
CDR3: CASSLMGGGQGGTQYF
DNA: TGTGCCAGCAGTTTAATGGGAGGAGGCCAAGGAGGGACCCAGTACTTC

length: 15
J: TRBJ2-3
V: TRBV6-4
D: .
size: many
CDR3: CASSEGSEATDTQYF
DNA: TGTGCCAGCAGTGAAGGGTCTGAGGCTACGGATACGCAGTATTTT

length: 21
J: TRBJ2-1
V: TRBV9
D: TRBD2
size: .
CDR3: CASSETFGTSGGASWVPEQFF
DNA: TGTGCCAGCAGCGAAACTTTCGGGACTAGCGGGGGGGCTTCTTGGGTTCCTGAGCAGTTCTTC

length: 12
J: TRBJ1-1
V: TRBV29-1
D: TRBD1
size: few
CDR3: CSVVGTGGWAFF
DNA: TGCAGCGTTGTAGGGACAGGGGGCTGGGCTTTCTTT

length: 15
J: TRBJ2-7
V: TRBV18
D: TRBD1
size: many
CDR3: CASSPRQGHRYEQYF
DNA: TGTGCCAGCTCACCACGACAGGGGCATCGATACGAGCAGTACTTC

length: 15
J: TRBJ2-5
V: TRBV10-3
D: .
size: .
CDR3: CAISEPEGRQETQYF
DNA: TGTGCCATCAGTGAGCCTGAAGGGCGCCAAGAGACCCAGTACTTC

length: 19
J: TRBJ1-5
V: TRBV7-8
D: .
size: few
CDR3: CASSADGLSPTYSNQPQHF
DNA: TGTGCCAGCAGCGCCGACGGGTTATCCCCCACATATAGCAATCAGCCCCAGCATTTT

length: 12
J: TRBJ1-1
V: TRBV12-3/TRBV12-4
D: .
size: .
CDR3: CANSRGNTEAFF
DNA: TGTGCCAACAGCAGGGGGAACACTGAAGCTTTCTTT

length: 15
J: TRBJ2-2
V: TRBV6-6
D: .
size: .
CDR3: CASSQSLGGTGELFF
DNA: TGTGCCAGCAGTCAGTCCCTGGGGGGAACCGGGGAGCTGTTTTTT

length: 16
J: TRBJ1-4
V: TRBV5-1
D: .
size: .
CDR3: CASSSDITYADEKLFF
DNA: TGCGCCAGCAGCTCGGACATTACCTACGCCGATGAAAAACTGTTTTTT

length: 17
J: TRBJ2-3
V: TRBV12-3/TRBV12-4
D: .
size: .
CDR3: CASSLTRRQDGTDTQYF
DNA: TGTGCCAGCAGTTTAACACGCCGACAGGACGGCACAGATACGCAGTATTTT

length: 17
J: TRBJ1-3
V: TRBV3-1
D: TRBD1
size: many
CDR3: CASSQEGQAISGNTIYF
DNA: TGTGCCAGCAGCCAAGAAGGACAGGCGATCTCTGGAAACACCATATATTTT

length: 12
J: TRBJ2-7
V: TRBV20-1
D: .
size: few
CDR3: CSARVSAYEQYF
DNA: TGCAGTGCTAGAGTTTCAGCCTACGAGCAGTACTTC

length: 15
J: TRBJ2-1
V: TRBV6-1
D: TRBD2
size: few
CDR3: CASSETGLAGGEQFF
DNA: TGTGCCAGCAGTGAGACCGGACTAGCGGGGGGAGAGCAGTTCTTC

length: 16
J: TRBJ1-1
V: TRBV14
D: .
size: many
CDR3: CASSQEAQGMNTEAFF
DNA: TGTGCCAGCAGCCAAGAGGCGCAGGGGATGAACACTGAAGCTTTCTTT

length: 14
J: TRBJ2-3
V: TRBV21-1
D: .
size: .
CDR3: CASSRKPGGDTQYF
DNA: TGTGCCAGCAGCCGAAAACCCGGGGGGGATACGCAGTATTTT

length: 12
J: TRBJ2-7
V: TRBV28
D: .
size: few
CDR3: CASSFYPYEQYF
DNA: TGTGCCAGCAGTTTTTATCCCTACGAGCAGTACTTC

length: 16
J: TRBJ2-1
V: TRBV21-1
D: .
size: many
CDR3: CASSKAPGQPYNEQFF
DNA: TGTGCCAGCAGCAAAGCTCCGGGACAGCCCTACAATGAGCAGTTCTTC

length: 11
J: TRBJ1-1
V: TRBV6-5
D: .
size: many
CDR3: CASSSAGEAFF
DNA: TGTGCCAGCAGTTCCGCGGGTGAAGCTTTCTTT

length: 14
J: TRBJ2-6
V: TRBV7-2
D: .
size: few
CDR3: CASSGARRANVLTF
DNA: TGTGCCAGCAGCGGAGCTCGAAGGGCCAACGTCCTGACTTTC

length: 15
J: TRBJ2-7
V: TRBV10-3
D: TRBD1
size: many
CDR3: CAISEPQGALNEQYF
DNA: TGTGCCATCAGTGAGCCACAGGGGGCTTTGAACGAGCAGTACTTC

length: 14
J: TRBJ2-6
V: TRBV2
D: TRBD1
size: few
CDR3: CASSGDRAYNVLTF
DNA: TGTGCCAGCAGCGGTGACAGGGCGTACAACGTCCTGACTTTC

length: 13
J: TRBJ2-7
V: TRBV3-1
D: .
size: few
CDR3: CASSPSVSYEQYF
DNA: TGTGCCAGCAGCCCCTCAGTATCCTACGAGCAGTACTTC

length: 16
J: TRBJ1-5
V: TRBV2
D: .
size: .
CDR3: CASSVQGFIGYQPQHF
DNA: TGTGCCAGCAGTGTACAGGGATTCATCGGATATCAGCCCCAGCATTTT

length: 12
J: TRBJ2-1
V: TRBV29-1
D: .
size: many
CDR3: CSVEGRYNEQFF
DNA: TGCAGCGTTGAGGGTCGGTACAATGAGCAGTTCTTC

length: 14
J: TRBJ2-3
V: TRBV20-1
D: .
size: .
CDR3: CSARVGGSTDTQYF
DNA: TGCAGTGCTAGAGTCGGCGGATCCACAGATACGCAGTATTTT

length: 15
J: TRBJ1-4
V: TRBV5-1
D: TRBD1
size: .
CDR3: CASSEQGAKSEKLFF
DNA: TGCGCCAGCAGCGAACAGGGGGCCAAGAGTGAAAAACTGTTTTTT

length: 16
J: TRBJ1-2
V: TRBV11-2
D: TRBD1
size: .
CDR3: CASSLDSGGANYGYTF
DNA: TGTGCCAGCAGCTTAGATTCAGGGGGCGCTAACTATGGCTACACCTTC

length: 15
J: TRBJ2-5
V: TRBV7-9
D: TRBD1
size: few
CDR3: CASSRGTGGSETQYF
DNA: TGTGCCAGCAGCCGCGGTACAGGGGGATCGGAGACCCAGTACTTC

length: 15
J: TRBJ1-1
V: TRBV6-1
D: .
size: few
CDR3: CASSEAGARITEAFF
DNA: TGTGCCAGCAGTGAGGCAGGGGCGCGTATCACTGAAGCTTTCTTT

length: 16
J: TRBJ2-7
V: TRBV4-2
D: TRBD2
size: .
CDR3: CASSHSETTSGYEQYF
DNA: TGTGCCAGCAGCCATTCCGAGACAACTAGCGGCTACGAGCAGTACTTC

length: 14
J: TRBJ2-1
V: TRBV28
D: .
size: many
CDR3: CASRADLRYNEQFF
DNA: TGTGCCAGCAGGGCGGACCTCCGGTACAATGAGCAGTTCTTC

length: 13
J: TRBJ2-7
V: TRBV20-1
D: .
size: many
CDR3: CSARKQDTYEQYF
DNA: TGCAGTGCTAGAAAACAGGATACCTACGAGCAGTACTTC

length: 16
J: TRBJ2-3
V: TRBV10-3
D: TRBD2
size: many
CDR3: CAIRGGYRTGSDTQYF
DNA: TGTGCCATCAGGGGGGGGTACAGAACTGGGTCAGATACGCAGTATTTT